This TCR beta chain is drawn from a study of cytomegalovirus exposure and HLA in healthy donors. This clone appeared a few times. This CDR3 is 14 amino acids long. Germline values: CDR1 SGDLS, CDR2 YYNGEE. V lost 2 bases and J lost 10, with 13 bases in between. The PCR used 60 Vbeta and 13 Jbeta primers. Original data processing: As a later analysis found, there were 80 million to 90 million unique TCR beta chains, of which roughly 11 million were shared. Produced via immunoSEQ multiplex PCR; TCRdb's table is partial and in-frame only. V, J and clone size are those of that table, while D and trimming were read from the DNA. Of roughly 130,000 clones in the sample, approximately 8.8% were seen once.

This TCR was sampled from a man aged 40-49 years in good health and CMV-seronegative. This chain links TRBV9 with TRBJ1-6; unclear D gene. The sample consisted of PBMCs. In nucleotides, the CDR3 is TGTGCCAGCAGCGTGGCGGCCGGAGCCTCACCCCTCCACTTT. It is translated as CASSVAAGASPLHF. Filled out from reference TRBV9 and TRBJ1-6, the complete variable domain reads DSGVTQTPKHLITATGQRVTLRCSPRSGDLSVYWYQQSLDQGLQFLIQYYNGEERAKGNILERFSAQQFPDLHSELNLSSLELGDSALYFCASSVAAGASPLHFGNGTRLTVT.